The 17 T cell receptor beta chains reported below all come from one sample, sequenced in a study of cytomegalovirus exposure and HLA in healthy donors. Sequencing used immunoSEQ multiplex PCR; TCRdb keeps in-frame clones, though not all of them. This sample has more than 35,000 clones, with approximately 92% found just once. Source material: PBMCs. Receptors originate from a man aged 18 to 29 in good health and CMV-seronegative.

V is TRBV28 and J is TRBJ1-5, with D tentatively TRBD1 (5 bases). The CDR3 contains 15 residues. V shed 6 bases and J shed 6 bases, with 18 bases lying between them. Germline V gene data show CDR1 as MDHEN and CDR2 as SYDVKM. The CDR3 here is CASSLPGLAGQPQHF. CDR3 in DNA: TGTGCCAGCAGCTTACCGGGACTCGCGGGTCAGCCCCAGCATTTT.

The gene calls are TRBV10-3 and TRBJ2-5, with D possibly TRBD2 on 6 matching bases. V was trimmed by 6 bases and J by 1 base, leaving 21 bases between them. CDR3 size: 17 residues. CDR1 is ENHRY and CDR2 is SYGVKD in the germline V gene. The DNA of the CDR3 is TGTGCCATCAGCCCCGGAGTAGCGGCAAACAGCCAAGAGACCCAGTACTTC. Translating it yields CAISPGVAANSQETQYF.

The chain has TRBV27 and TRBJ1-1, with D possibly matching TRBD1 (6 bases). Between the trimmed V and J ends, which lost 5 bases and 11 bases, there was a span of 12 bases. Germline CDR1 is MNHEY and CDR2 is SMNVEV (reference sequence). The CDR3 has 11 residues. This CDR3 is CASSLGQRAFF. CDR3 in DNA: TGTGCCAGCAGTCTCGGACAGAGGGCTTTCTTT.

The chain couples TRBV6-1 to TRBJ2-3, with TRBD2 identical over 8 bases. J lost 0 bases, V lost 4 bases, and 12 bases had no gene match. The CDR3 runs 18 residues. Germline values: CDR1 MNHNS, CDR2 SASEGT. In DNA, the CDR3 is TGTGCCAGCAGTGGTCGGGCTAGCGGGTTTGCTAGCACAGATACGCAGTATTTT. It yields the protein CASSGRASGFASTDTQYF.

As for this clone: One junction end does not reproduce the germline sequence, and a read error may be involved. The rearrangement uses TRBV4-1 and TRBJ1-2; D uncertain. CDR3 length equals 15 residues. The germline V gene has CDR1 MGHRA and CDR2 YSYEKL. CDR3 region: CASSQVSGEDDLIAF. The CDR3 bases are TGCGCCAGCAGCCAAGTCTCCGGGGAAGACGACTTGATCGCCTTC.

This chain joins TRBV18 and TRBJ1-2, with TRBD1 as a possible D gene (5 bases). This CDR3 is built from 14 residues. Germline lookup yields CDR1 KGHSH and CDR2 LQKENI. V dropped 6 bases and J dropped 8 bases, with 19 bases sitting between them. DNA for the CDR3: TGTGCCAGCTCCCCAAAAGGGACGGCGGGAGGCTACACCTTC. Translated: CASSPKGTAGGYTF.

The chain links TRBV7-8 to TRBJ2-5; TRBD1 might be the D (5 bases). CDR3 length: 14 residues. V lost 6 bases, J lost 4 bases, and 15 bases lay in between. Germline assignment: CDR1 SGHVS and CDR2 FQNEAQ. CDR3 coding DNA: TGTGCCAGCAGTCTCGGCAGGGCCCTAGAGACCCAGTACTTC. This codes for CASSLGRALETQYF.

The chain links TRBV9 to TRBJ1-1; 8 nucleotides line up with TRBD1. With 8 bases clipped from V and 4 bases from J, the junction kept 1 base outside the gene matches. The CDR3 is 11 residues long. In germline, CDR1 is SGDLS, CDR2 YYNGEE. CDR3 nucleotide sequence: TGTGCCAGTGGACAGGGCACTGAAGCTTTCTTT. Protein product: CASGQGTEAFF.

This chain uses TRBV6-5 with TRBJ2-7, with 7 bases lining up with TRBD1. Unmatched junction bases numbered 5, after V lost 6 bases and J lost 0 bases. The length of the CDR3 is 14 residues. Looked up from germline, CDR1 is MNHEY and CDR2 is SVGAGI. CDR3 DNA: TGTGCCAGCAGGTATACAGGGGACTCCTACGAGCAGTACTTC. Its protein is CASRYTGDSYEQYF.

This rearrangement joins TRBV9 to TRBJ2-2; D is uncertain. The CDR3 contains 15 residues. Looked up from germline, CDR1 is SGDLS and CDR2 is YYNGEE. Between the trimmed V and J ends, which lost 0 bases and 4 bases, there was a span of 10 bases. The CDR3 nucleotides read TGTGCCAGCAGCGTAGATCCAGTACCCACCGGGGAGCTGTTTTTT. This codes for CASSVDPVPTGELFF.

The chain has TRBV29-1 and TRBJ2-5; 11 bases are shared with TRBD2. CDR1 and CDR2 from the germline V gene are SQVTM and ANQGSEA. This CDR3 spans 17 amino acids. The junction had 14 bases not matched to a gene; V was cut back by 4 bases and J by 4 bases. CDR3 sequence reads: CSVGGVTSGVNGETQYF. CDR3 DNA sequence: TGCAGCGTTGGTGGGGTGACTAGCGGGGTTAATGGAGAGACCCAGTACTTC. Combining the CDR3 with reference TRBV29-1 and TRBJ2-5 gives the whole variable domain SAVISQKPSRDICQRGTSLTIQCQVDSQVTMMFWYRQQPGQSLTLIATANQGSEATYESGFVIDKFPISRPNLTFSTLTVSNMSPEDSSIYLCSVGGVTSGVNGETQYFGPGTRLLVL.

This sequence joins TRBV10-3 and TRBJ1-6, with TRBD1 identical over 7 bases. The CDR3 is made up of 13 amino acids. Per germline, CDR1 ENHRY and CDR2 SYGVKD. V dropped 10 bases and J dropped 6; count of bases not matched to a gene: 6. The DNA for the CDR3 is TGTGCCACCCGGACAGGACCTAATTCACCCCTCCACTTT. Residues: CATRTGPNSPLHF.

A note on this clone: The junction departs from germline at one end; a sequencing error may be responsible. The CDR3 protein is CASSLGSGGAQETQYF. The CDR3 nucleotides read TGTGCTAGCAGCTTGGGTAGCGGGGGGGCCCAAGAGACCCAGTACTTC. The chain uses TRBV7-7 and TRBJ2-5; 11 bases map to TRBD2. CDR1 and CDR2 (germline): SSHAT, FNYEAQ (reference sequence). The CDR3 runs to 16 residues. Filled out from reference TRBV7-7 and TRBJ2-5, the complete variable domain reads GAGVSQSPRYKVTKRGQDVTLRCDPISSHATLYWYQQALGQGPEFLTYFNYEAQPDKSGLPSDRFSAERPEGSISTLTIQRTEQRDSAMYRCASSLGSGGAQETQYFGPGTRLLVL.

The rearrangement links TRBV28 to TRBJ2-1; 7 bases are shared with TRBD1. The germline V gene encodes CDR1 MDHEN and CDR2 SYDVKM. This CDR3 region has 15 residues. The V segment lost 5 bases and the J segment 0 bases; nucleotides outside the gene matches: 4. The CDR3 here is CASSPGGSSYNEQFF. CDR3 DNA: TGTGCCAGCAGTCCAGGGGGAAGCTCCTACAATGAGCAGTTCTTC.

The genes are TRBV18 and TRBJ1-1; D perhaps matches TRBD1 (5 bases). V was pared by 2 bases and J by 10 bases, with 17 bases between. Per the germline V gene, CDR1 is KGHSH and CDR2 is LQKENI. This CDR3 comprises 14 residues. DNA for the CDR3: TGTGCCAGCTCACCAGGGCGGGGCGTGGAAGGAGCTTTCTTT. It encodes CASSPGRGVEGAFF.

V usage is TRBV2 and J usage is TRBJ1-2; the D gene is possibly TRBD1 (5 bases). Trimming cost V 9 bases and J 6 bases, with 20 bases left between them. Germline CDR1 SNHLY, CDR2 FYNNEI. The CDR3 is 14 residues long. This CDR3 is CARDYSEGLDGYTF. Here the CDR3 DNA reads TGTGCCAGGGACTACTCAGAGGGGCTAGATGGCTACACCTTC.

The chain carries TRBV15 and TRBJ2-1; TRBD1 aligns across 11 bases. With 5 bases clipped from V and 2 bases from J, the junction kept 2 bases outside the gene matches. Germline CDR1 reads LNHNV; CDR2 reads YYDKDF (reference sequence). The CDR3 sequence is 15 residues long. The CDR3 region has the DNA TGTGCCACCAGCGGGGGACAGGGGGCCTACAATGAGCAGTTCTTC. Protein product: CATSGGQGAYNEQFF.